The 30 T cell receptor beta chains given below trace back to one sample, sequenced in a study of blood T cell repertoires in COVID-19 (dated by TCRdb to about 2020). Libraries were made using the immunoSEQ multiplex PCR assay. What TCRdb holds here is the immuneACCESS table cut down to in-frame rearrangements. Part of the clones is not present; checked against another copy, under half of the missing clones reflect an unresolved V gene, and the others are unexplained. The sample profile shows some 70,000 clones; roughly 84% of them were found once. The biggest ten clones account for 6.5% to 8% of the sample. Sequencing was carried out using peripheral blood. The receptor set was obtained from a man in his forties or fifties with active COVID-19.

The chain recombines TRBV7-2 with TRBJ2-7; 13 nucleotides match TRBD2. CDR1 SGHTA and CDR2 FQGNSA come from the germline V gene. Trimming cost V 6 bases and J 1 base; bases outside gene matches: 3. The CDR3 spans 15 residues. CDR3 sequence: CASSWTSGSSYEQYF. Written as DNA, the CDR3 is TGTGCCAGCAGTTGGACTAGCGGGAGTTCCTACGAGCAGTACTTC.

This rearrangement joins TRBV4-2 to TRBJ2-5; 7 bases match TRBD2. CDR3 size: 16 residues. The junction had 10 bases not matched to a gene; V was cut back by 0 bases and J by 6 bases. Germline CDR1 LGHNA, CDR2 YNFKEQ. CDR3 nucleotide sequence: TGTGCCAGCAGCCAAGAGGGTAGCGGGCCAGTACAGACCCAGTACTTC. This gives the protein CASSQEGSGPVQTQYF.

The genes are TRBV24-1 and TRBJ2-1; no firm D call. Germline loops: CDR1 KGHDR, CDR2 SFDVKD. This CDR3 has 15 residues. The V end was cut by 4 bases, the J end by 9 bases, with 18 bases between. In DNA form, the CDR3 reads TGTGCCACCAGTGACCCCTCGACTCGTTCCGGTGAGCAGTTCTTC. Its protein product is CATSDPSTRSGEQFF.

The chain is built from TRBV9 and TRBJ2-1; 8 nucleotides agree with TRBD2. The CDR3 consists of 17 residues. J was trimmed by 5 bases and V by 4 bases; bases with no gene match: 14. From germline, CDR1 is SGDLS and CDR2 YYNGEE. The DNA of the CDR3 is TGTGCCAGCAGCCCTTTTTCTAGCGGGTATCTGAACAATGAGCAGTTCTTC. This translates into CASSPFSSGYLNNEQFF.

The chain links TRBV28 to TRBJ2-2; 8 bases match TRBD2. Germline V lookup: CDR1 MDHEN, CDR2 SYDVKM. Trimming took 5 bases from V and 0 from J; bases not matched to a gene: 14. The CDR3 totals 19 residues. CDR3 sequence (DNA): TGTGCCAGCAGTCGCCCACCGGGGGGGAGTTATACGAACACCGGGGAGCTGTTTTTT. This codes for CASSRPPGGSYTNTGELFF.

This chain joins TRBV6-2 or TRBV6-3 and TRBJ2-5; D might be TRBD2 (5 bases). The V and J ends lost 3 bases and 5 bases respectively, with 13 bases between them. CDR1 is MNHEY, CDR2 SVGEGT, per germline. The CDR3 extends over 14 amino acids. The CDR3 spells CASSYGSTGETQYF. Here the CDR3 DNA reads TGTGCCAGCAGTTATGGCTCCACGGGGGAGACCCAGTACTTC.

The chain recombines TRBV5-8 with TRBJ2-3; 9 bases align to TRBD1. V lost 0 bases to trimming and J lost 6 bases; unmatched junction nucleotides: 5. The CDR3 sequence is 15 residues long. The germline gives CDR1 SGHTS, CDR2 YDEGEE. CDR3 loop: CASSLGDREGDTQYF. The CDR3 nucleotides read TGTGCCAGCAGCTTGGGGGACAGGGAGGGGGATACGCAGTATTTT.

This chain uses TRBV28 with TRBJ2-7, with 9 bases matching TRBD2. Trimming removed 8 bases from V and 3 bases from J; junction bases left unmatched: 11. Per the germline V gene, CDR1 is MDHEN and CDR2 is SYDVKM. The length of the CDR3 is 15 residues. The CDR3 nucleotides are TGTGCCAGCGAAACACGAAGCGGGAGGAACTACGAGCAGTACTTC. Translation: CASETRSGRNYEQYF.

The V call is TRBV29-1, the J call TRBJ1-4; D is undetermined. Germline V lookup: CDR1 SQVTM, CDR2 ANQGSEA. This CDR3 is built from 14 residues. The V gene lost 5 bases and the J gene lost 1 base, with 11 bases spanning the gap. The CDR3 coding sequence is TGCAGCGTTAGAGTAATCGGAACTAATGAAAAACTGTTTTTT. This translates into CSVRVIGTNEKLFF. Complete variable domain (other parts from reference TRBV29-1 and TRBJ1-4): SAVISQKPSRDICQRGTSLTIQCQVDSQVTMMFWYRQQPGQSLTLIATANQGSEATYESGFVIDKFPISRPNLTFSTLTVSNMSPEDSSIYLCSVRVIGTNEKLFFGSGTQLSVL.

The rearrangement uses TRBV5-1 and TRBJ1-4, with TRBD1 identical over 9 bases. V shed 4 bases, J shed 7 bases, and the junction held 11 bases outside the gene matches. CDR3 length: 16 amino acids. Germline V lookup: CDR1 SGHRS, CDR2 YFSETQ. CDR3 protein: CASSPPHGTGLEKLFF. The CDR3, as DNA: TGCGCCAGCAGCCCGCCCCACGGGACAGGGCTTGAAAAACTGTTTTTT.

The genes are TRBV5-6 and TRBJ1-1, with D perhaps TRBD1 (5 bases). The CDR3 runs to 14 residues. Trimming left V 4 bases short and J 0 bases short, with 10 bases between. Germline lookup yields CDR1 SGHDT and CDR2 YYEEEE. The chain's CDR3 is CASSQKQVNTEAFF. CDR3 DNA sequence: TGTGCCAGCAGCCAAAAACAGGTGAACACTGAAGCTTTCTTT.

The chain uses TRBV7-2 and TRBJ2-5; D possibly corresponds to TRBD1 (5 bases). The CDR3 has 12 amino acids. Germline lookup yields CDR1 SGHTA and CDR2 FQGNSA. V lost 3 bases, J lost 5 bases, and 7 bases lay in between. CDR3 sequence (DNA): TGTGCCAGCAGCTTTTCAGGGGAGACCCAGTACTTC. The encoded protein is CASSFSGETQYF.

The chain employs TRBV11-2 and TRBJ2-3, with 11 bases identical to TRBD2. After removal of 3 bases from V and 2 bases from J, the junction contained 10 bases not matched to a gene. The CDR3 contains 18 residues. CDR1 is SGHAT and CDR2 is FQNNGV in the germline V gene. The CDR3 nucleotides read TGTGCCAGCAGCTTGTTTCCCAGACTAGCGGGGAACACAGATACGCAGTATTTT. It translates to CASSLFPRLAGNTDTQYF. Full variable domain (missing parts from reference TRBV11-2 and TRBJ2-3): EAGVAQSPRYKIIEKRQSVAFWCNPISGHATLYWYQQILGQGPKLLIQFQNNGVVDDSQLPKDRFSAERLKGVDSTLKIQPAKLEDSAVYLCASSLFPRLAGNTDTQYFGPGTRLTVL.

The chain couples TRBV6-6 to TRBJ1-2; 8 nucleotides align to TRBD1. Unmatched junction bases numbered 14, after V lost 5 bases and J lost 3 bases. Germline V lookup: CDR1 MNHNY, CDR2 SVGAGI (reference sequence). The CDR3 extends over 17 amino acids. This CDR3 is CASSPWAQGAQDYGYTF. CDR3 nucleotide sequence: TGTGCCAGCAGTCCCTGGGCTCAGGGGGCGCAGGACTATGGCTACACCTTC.

The rearrangement joins TRBV4-1 to TRBJ2-1; tentative D call: TRBD1 (6 bases). This CDR3 contains 13 residues. Germline CDR1 and CDR2: MGHRA and YSYEKL. The V and J ends lost 5 bases and 4 bases respectively, with 9 bases between them. CDR3 coding DNA: TGCGCCAGCAGCATACAGGGATACAATGAGCAGTTCTTC. This gives the protein CASSIQGYNEQFF.

The chain has TRBV19 and TRBJ2-1; unclear D gene. The germline V gene has CDR1 LNHDA and CDR2 SQIVND (reference sequence). The ends were cut back, 5 bases at V and 9 bases at J, with 17 bases in the middle. This CDR3 contains 14 residues. The CDR3 nucleotides read TGTGCCAGTAGTCCCCGGATAGCCCTGGGTGAGCAGTTCTTC. Protein product: CASSPRIALGEQFF. Together with reference TRBV19 and TRBJ2-1, the CDR3 gives the full variable domain: DGGITQSPKYLFRKEGQNVTLSCEQNLNHDAMYWYRQDPGQGLRLIYYSQIVNDFQKGDIAEGYSVSREKKESFPLTVTSAQKNPTAFYLCASSPRIALGEQFFGPGTRLTVL.

The chain combines TRBV29-1 with TRBJ1-1; D might be TRBD1 (5 bases). CDR3 length: 12 amino acids. Trimming cost V 6 bases and J 7 bases, with 15 bases left between them. The germline V gene encodes CDR1 SQVTM and CDR2 ANQGSEA. The CDR3: CSVLTRGIEAFF. The CDR3 DNA follows: TGCAGCGTCCTCACGCGGGGGATTGAAGCTTTCTTT.

The chain has TRBV5-1 and TRBJ1-1; no reliable D call. V was pared by 1 base and J by 3 bases, with 7 bases between. Germline CDR1 SGHRS, CDR2 YFSETQ. The CDR3 contains 13 residues. CDR3 bases: TGCGCCAGCAGCTTGTTCGGGGACACTGAAGCTTTCTTT. Translation gives CASSLFGDTEAFF. The full variable domain, in which reference TRBV5-1 and TRBJ1-1 provide the parts outside the CDR3, is KAGVTQTPRYLIKTRGQQVTLSCSPISGHRSVSWYQQTPGQGLQFLFEYFSETQRNKGNFPGRFSGRQFSNSRSEMNVSTLELGDSALYLCASSLFGDTEAFFGQGTRLTVV.

This chain uses TRBV7-9 with TRBJ2-7; 7 bases are shared with TRBD1. From germline, CDR1 is SEHNR and CDR2 FQNEAQ (reference sequence). V was pared by 5 bases and J by 6 bases, with 13 bases of the junction left unmatched. CDR3 size: 15 residues. The CDR3: CASSNTGGQVAEQYF. The CDR3 DNA is TGTGCCAGCAGCAATACCGGAGGACAGGTCGCCGAGCAGTACTTC.

CDR3 residues: CASSESGITDTQYF. As DNA, the CDR3 is TGTGCCAGCAGCGAATCGGGAATCACAGATACGCAGTATTTT. The chain is built from TRBV5-4 and TRBJ2-3, with a weak D call TRBD2 (5 bases). CDR3 size: 14 residues. Germline V gene lookup returns CDR1 SGHNT and CDR2 YYREEE (reference sequence). V lost 4 bases and J 2 bases, leaving 11 bases between the germline ends.

The chain links TRBV29-1 to TRBJ2-3; TRBD2 might be the D (6 bases). CDR1 SQVTM and CDR2 ANQGSEA come from the germline V gene. Trimming shortened V by 4 bases and J by 3 bases, and 11 bases separated the two germline ends. This CDR3 spans 13 amino acids. The CDR3 loop is CSVVSAGTDTQYF. DNA for the CDR3: TGCAGCGTTGTGAGCGCGGGGACAGATACGCAGTATTTT.

This rearrangement joins TRBV14 to TRBJ1-1, with TRBD1 as a possible D gene (5 bases). The V gene lost 1 base and the J gene lost 7 bases, with 16 bases spanning the gap. Germline CDR1 is SGHDN and CDR2 is FVKESK. The CDR3 length is 15 residues. The DNA of the CDR3 is TGTGCCAGCAGCCAAGGGCTCGGACATGCTAGTGAAGCTTTCTTT. Protein sequence: CASSQGLGHASEAFF. The full variable domain, its missing parts supplied by reference TRBV14 and TRBJ1-1, is EAGVTQFPSHSVIEKGQTVTLRCDPISGHDNLYWYRRVMGKEIKFLLHFVKESKQDESGMPNNRFLAERTGGTYSTLKVQPAELEDSGVYFCASSQGLGHASEAFFGQGTRLTVV.

The chain combines TRBV19 with TRBJ2-5; 8 nucleotides line up with TRBD1. Trimming cost V 10 bases and J 4 bases; bases outside gene matches: 14. Germline assignment: CDR1 LNHDA and CDR2 SQIVND (reference sequence). CDR3 length equals 15 residues. CDR3 residues: CATRKTGVQVETQYF. The DNA for the CDR3 is TGTGCCACTCGAAAGACAGGGGTCCAGGTAGAGACCCAGTACTTC.

This clone occurred once. This chain uses TRBV5-4 with TRBJ2-3, with 7 bases fitting TRBD2. This CDR3 is 15 amino acids long. Trimming cost V 4 bases and J 2 bases; bases outside gene matches: 7. The germline V gene has CDR1 SGHNT and CDR2 YYREEE (reference sequence). The CDR3 nucleotides read TGTGCCAGCAGCCCGGTGGGGGGGATCACAGATACGCAGTATTTT. It specifies CASSPVGGITDTQYF.

The V call is TRBV6-5, the J call TRBJ1-1; 8 nucleotides match TRBD1. Looked up from germline, CDR1 is MNHEY and CDR2 is SVGAGI. The trim removed 6 bases at V and 3 bases at J, leaving 6 bases unmatched. The CDR3 contains 14 residues. The CDR3 region has the DNA TGTGCCAGCAGCAACAGGGGGTGGGACACTGAAGCTTTCTTT. It specifies CASSNRGWDTEAFF.

With respect to this clone: Other DNA variants within this sample encode the same CDR3. This chain joins TRBV6-5 and TRBJ1-2; 11 nucleotides match TRBD1. Per germline, CDR1 MNHEY and CDR2 SVGAGI. The CDR3 has 16 amino acids. V shed 0 bases and J 4 bases; nucleotides not matched to a gene: 4. The CDR3 nucleotides read TGTGCCAGCAGTTACTCGCGGACAGGGGGCAGCTATGGCTACACCTTC. Protein sequence: CASSYSRTGGSYGYTF.

The rearrangement uses TRBV6-5 and TRBJ2-1; 9 nucleotides line up with TRBD2. CDR1 and CDR2 (germline): MNHEY, SVGAGI. J gave up 4 bases and V 2 bases, and 3 bases lay outside the gene matches. The CDR3 has 15 amino acids. DNA of the CDR3: TGTGCCAGCAGTTACCAGCTAGCGGGGTACAATGAGCAGTTCTTC. This encodes CASSYQLAGYNEQFF.

V usage is TRBV12-3 or TRBV12-4 and J usage is TRBJ1-2, with D possibly matching TRBD1 (5 bases). This CDR3 spans 12 amino acids. The V gene lost 5 bases and the J gene lost 8 bases, with 12 bases spanning the gap. This chain's CDR3 is CASSPSGVGYTF. The CDR3 nucleotides are TGTGCCAGCAGTCCCTCGGGGGTCGGCTACACCTTC.

The chain is built from TRBV5-1 and TRBJ1-1, with 7 nucleotides matching TRBD1. Germline CDR1 SGHRS, CDR2 YFSETQ. The CDR3 length is 14 residues. Unmatched junction bases numbered 8, after V lost 5 bases and J lost 4 bases. The CDR3 nucleotides read TGCGCCAGCAGGGTTAGCGGGACAGCCACTGAAGCTTTCTTT. Translating gives CASRVSGTATEAFF.

The chain is built from TRBV14 and TRBJ2-7; the D gene is possibly TRBD2 (7 bases). The germline V gene encodes CDR1 SGHDN and CDR2 FVKESK. Trimming removed 0 bases at V and 5 bases at J, with 17 bases between. The length of the CDR3 is 16 residues. The CDR3, as DNA: TGTGCCAGCAGCCAAGACTCGTTCCGGGGGGCCCACGAGCAGTACTTC. It translates to CASSQDSFRGAHEQYF.